This T cell receptor beta chain was sequenced in a study of blood T cell repertoires in COVID-19 (dated by TCRdb to the early 2020s). About the full investigation: The collaborator samples originated in the United States, Italy and Spain and spanned the acute and convalescent phases of COVID-19. Samples came from the ongoing ImmuneRACE study (first 160 participants) plus 1,254 subjects from 6 global collaborators. Nearly every sample came with metadata listing a de-identified subject ID, COVID-19 status, age in years and sex. Subjects who had been exposed to COVID-19, were actively infected with it, or had recovered from it provided the deeply sampled blood TCRbeta repertoires that made up the dataset. The material from the prospective study consisted of cDNA or gDNA derived from T cells, B-cell-depleted T cells, or PBMCs. The repertoires were released in a freely available public database intended as a resource for research on the immune response to SARS-CoV-2. HLA class I and class II types, where available, came from metadata supplied by the sample provider rather than from assay-based typing. Study-wide findings and limitations: The amount of clinical and demographic metadata varied by source and participant and was provided uncurated.

Collaborating institutions collected whole blood in K2EDTA tubes following their own protocols. For TCRbeta analysis, collaborator samples were shipped as frozen whole blood, as isolated PBMCs, or as DNA extracted from either sample type. On this clone: The clone's antigen remains unknown. No base quality information exists; no much larger clone differs at one position.

TCRbeta CDR3 regions were amplified from genomic DNA using the immunoSEQ Assay, a bias-controlled multiplex PCR. Per the original workflow: The number of nucleated cells in each sample was estimated by amplification of reference gene primers within the assay. To quantify the absolute abundance of each unique TCRbeta CDR3 rearrangement, sequence reads were collapsed and filtered. For each sample, productive Simpson clonality was calculated by taking the square root of Simpson's diversity index across productive rearrangements. The source is immuneACCESS, and TCRdb retained only in-frame sequences with V and J called. Part of the clones is not carried over; for the studies checked, unresolved V genes explain less than half of this, and the remainder is unexplained. The V and J calls and clone size are taken from that table; D and trimming were inferred from the DNA. The sample table contains 130,000 or so clones; only one count was recorded for just over 85% of them. Clones ranked in the top ten supply around 8.2% of the sample.

The sequencing input was peripheral blood. The receptor's source is a woman aged 55-69 years with acute or convalescent COVID-19.

The nucleotide sequence reads as follows: TGTGCCAGTAGTAGGACAGCTGAGGGGTTCTATGGCTACACCTTC. Its translation is CASSRTAEGFYGYTF. This sequence uses TRBV19 and TRBJ1-2; the D gene is possibly TRBD1, with 6 bases matching. Taken from the germline V gene (reference sequence), the CDR1 and CDR2 loops are LNHDA and SQIVND. Counted from cysteine to phenylalanine, this CDR3 has 15 amino acids. Only the CDR3 portion is preserved as DNA: 45 bases, with reading frame beginning at the first base. Trimming at the junction amounts to 4 bases on V and 4 bases on J, and the germline ends lie 16 bases apart.